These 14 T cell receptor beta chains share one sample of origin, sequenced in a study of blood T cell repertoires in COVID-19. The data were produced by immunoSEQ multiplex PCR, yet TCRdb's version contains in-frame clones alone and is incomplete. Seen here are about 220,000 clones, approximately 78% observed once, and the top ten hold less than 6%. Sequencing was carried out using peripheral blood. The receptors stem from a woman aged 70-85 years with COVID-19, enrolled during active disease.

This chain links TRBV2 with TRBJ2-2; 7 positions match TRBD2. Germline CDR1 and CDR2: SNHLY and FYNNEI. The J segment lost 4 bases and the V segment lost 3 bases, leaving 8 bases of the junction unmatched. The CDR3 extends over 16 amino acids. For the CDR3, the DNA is TGTGCCAGCAGTGAGAGCGGGGAGGTTGTCACCGGGGAGCTGTTTTTT. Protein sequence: CASSESGEVVTGELFF.

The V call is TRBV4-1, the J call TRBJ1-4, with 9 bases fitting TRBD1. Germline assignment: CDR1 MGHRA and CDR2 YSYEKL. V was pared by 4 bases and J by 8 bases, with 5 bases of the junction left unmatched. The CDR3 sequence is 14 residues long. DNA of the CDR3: TGCGCCAGCAGCCGAACCGGGACAGGGGAAAAACTGTTTTTT. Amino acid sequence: CASSRTGTGEKLFF.

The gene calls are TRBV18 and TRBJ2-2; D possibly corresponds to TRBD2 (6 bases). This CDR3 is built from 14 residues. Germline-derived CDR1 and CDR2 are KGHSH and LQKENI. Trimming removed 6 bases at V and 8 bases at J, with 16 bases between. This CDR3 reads CASSRDLQAGELFF. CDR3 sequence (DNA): TGTGCCAGCTCGAGGGACTTGCAGGCTGGGGAGCTGTTTTTT.

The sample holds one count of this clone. The CDR3 sequence is CATSRGDSSTDTQYF. For the CDR3, the DNA is TGTGCCACCAGCAGAGGAGACTCTAGCACAGATACGCAGTATTTT. This rearrangement joins TRBV15 to TRBJ2-3; the D is unclear. Trimming cost V 1 base and J 0 bases, with 8 bases left between them. Germline loops: CDR1 LNHNV, CDR2 YYDKDF (reference sequence). The CDR3 has 15 amino acids.

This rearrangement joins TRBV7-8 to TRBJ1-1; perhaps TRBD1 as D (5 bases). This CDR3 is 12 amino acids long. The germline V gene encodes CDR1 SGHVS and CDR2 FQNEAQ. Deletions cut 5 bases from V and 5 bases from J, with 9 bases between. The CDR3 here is CASSRGGTEAFF. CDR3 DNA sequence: TGTGCCAGCAGCCGGGGGGGTACTGAAGCTTTCTTT.

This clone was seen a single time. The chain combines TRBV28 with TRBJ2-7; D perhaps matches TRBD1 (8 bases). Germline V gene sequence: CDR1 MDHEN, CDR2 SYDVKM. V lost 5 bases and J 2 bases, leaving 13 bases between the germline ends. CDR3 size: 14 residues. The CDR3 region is CASSQRDRTYEQYF. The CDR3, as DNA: TGTGCCAGCAGTCAGCGGGACAGGACCTACGAGCAGTACTTC.

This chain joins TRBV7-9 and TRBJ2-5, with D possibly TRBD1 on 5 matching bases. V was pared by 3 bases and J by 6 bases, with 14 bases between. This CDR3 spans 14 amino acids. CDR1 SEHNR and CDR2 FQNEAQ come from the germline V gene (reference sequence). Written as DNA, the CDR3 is TGTGCCAGCAGCTTGGGGCAGGGATTGAAGACCCAGTACTTC. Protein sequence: CASSLGQGLKTQYF.

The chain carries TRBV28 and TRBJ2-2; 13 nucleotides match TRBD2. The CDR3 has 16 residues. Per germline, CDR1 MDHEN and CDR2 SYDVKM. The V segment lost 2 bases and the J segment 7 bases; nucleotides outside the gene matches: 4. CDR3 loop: CASSLGTSGIGGELFF. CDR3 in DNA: TGTGCCAGCAGTTTAGGGACTAGCGGGATAGGCGGGGAGCTGTTTTTT.

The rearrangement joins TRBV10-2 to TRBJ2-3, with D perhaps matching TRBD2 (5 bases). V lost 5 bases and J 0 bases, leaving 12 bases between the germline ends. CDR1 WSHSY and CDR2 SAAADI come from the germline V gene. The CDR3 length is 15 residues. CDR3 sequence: CASSLSGASTDTQYF. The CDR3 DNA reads TGCGCCAGCAGTCTCAGCGGTGCTAGCACAGATACGCAGTATTTT.

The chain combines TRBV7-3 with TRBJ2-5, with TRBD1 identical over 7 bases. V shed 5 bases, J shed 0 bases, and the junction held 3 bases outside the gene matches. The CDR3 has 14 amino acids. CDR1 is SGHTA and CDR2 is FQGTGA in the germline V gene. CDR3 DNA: TGTGCCAGCAGCCCAGACAGGGACCAAGAGACCCAGTACTTC. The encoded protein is CASSPDRDQETQYF.

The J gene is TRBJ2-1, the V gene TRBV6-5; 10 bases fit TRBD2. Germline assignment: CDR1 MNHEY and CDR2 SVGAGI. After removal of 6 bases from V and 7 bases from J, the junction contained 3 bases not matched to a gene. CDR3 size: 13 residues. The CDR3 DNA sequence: TGTGCCAGCAGGGGTAGCGGGAGGAATGAGCAGTTCTTC. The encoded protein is CASRGSGRNEQFF.

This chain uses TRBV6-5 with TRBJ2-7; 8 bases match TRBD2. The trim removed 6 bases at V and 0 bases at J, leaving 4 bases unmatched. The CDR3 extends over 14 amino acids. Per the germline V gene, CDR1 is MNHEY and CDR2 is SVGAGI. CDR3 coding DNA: TGTGCCAGCAGCAGGGGACTAGACTCCTACGAGCAGTACTTC. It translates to CASSRGLDSYEQYF.

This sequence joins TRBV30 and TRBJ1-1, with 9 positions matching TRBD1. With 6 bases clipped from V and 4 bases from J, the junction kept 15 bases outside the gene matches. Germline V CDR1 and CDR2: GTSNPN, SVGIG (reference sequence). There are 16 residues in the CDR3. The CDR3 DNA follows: TGTGCCTGTATAGGAGGACAGGGGTTTCCCAGCACTGAAGCTTTCTTT. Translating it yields CACIGGQGFPSTEAFF.

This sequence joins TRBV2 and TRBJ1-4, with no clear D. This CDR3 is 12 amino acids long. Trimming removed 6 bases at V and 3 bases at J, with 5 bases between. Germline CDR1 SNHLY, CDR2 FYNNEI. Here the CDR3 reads CASRLSNEKLFF. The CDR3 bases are TGTGCCAGCAGGCTATCTAATGAAAAACTGTTTTTT.